This entry features one TCR beta chain sequence. Its antigen remains unknown. The record originates from a study of T cell responses to AZD1222 COVID-19 vaccine. General study findings and limits: The study found vaccine-associated CD4 TCRs spanning spike, dominant at 160-218 and 743-854. White British ancestry dominated among donors, who included more females, and clonal diversity was possibly underestimated.

Measured with immunoSEQ multiplex PCR; TCRdb has only the in-frame clones, and not every one. The table records around 130,000 clones, about 90% of them present only once. Germline V gene lookup returns CDR1 LNHNV and CDR2 YYDKDF (reference sequence). The V end was cut by 1 base, the J end by 12 bases, with 21 bases between. This CDR3 contains 15 residues. The source was peripheral blood, collected 28 days after the second AZD1222 dose. This sequence was found in an adult who received the AZD1222 COVID-19 vaccine. V usage is TRBV15 and J usage is TRBJ1-2; perhaps TRBD1 as D (6 bases). CDR3 residues: CATSRGLGSGVLHTF. For the CDR3, the DNA is TGTGCCACCAGCAGAGGTTTAGGTTCAGGGGTTCTCCACACCTTC.